The 22 T cell receptor beta chains below all came from one sample that was sequenced in a study of blood T cell repertoires in COVID-19. Profiling relied on immunoSEQ multiplex PCR, and the TCRdb table lists in-frame clones only, not all of them. This table holds around 47,000 clones, around 80% found once. The sample taken for sequencing was peripheral blood. These receptors all come from a human donor in a cohort sampled during active COVID-19.

The rearrangement joins TRBV4-2 to TRBJ1-2, with 7 nucleotides matching TRBD1. The V and J ends lost 3 bases and 5 bases, in that order; junction bases with no gene match: 12. The CDR3 totals 16 residues. Germline CDR1 LGHNA, CDR2 YNFKEQ. The CDR3 bases are TGTGCCAGCAGCCAGGCGAAGGGACAGACAGTTTATGGCTACACCTTC. Encoded protein: CASSQAKGQTVYGYTF.

The chain uses TRBV6-1 and TRBJ2-5; weak D call: TRBD2 (6 bases). Germline V CDR1 and CDR2: MNHNS, SASEGT. This CDR3 has 14 residues. V lost 0 bases and J lost 5, with 10 bases in between. The CDR3 protein is CASSEARGRETQYF. DNA for the CDR3: TGTGCCAGCAGTGAAGCGCGGGGTAGGGAGACCCAGTACTTC.

The CDR3 protein is CASSSFRDRANTIYF. CDR3 coding DNA: TGTGCCAGCAGCTCATTCCGGGACAGGGCTAACACCATATATTTT. This rearrangement joins TRBV5-4 to TRBJ1-3, with 9 bases identical to TRBD1. The germline CDR1 and CDR2 sequences are SGHNT and YYREEE (reference sequence). Trimming cost V 3 bases and J 7 bases; bases outside gene matches: 8. CDR3 size: 15 residues. The whole variable domain, remainder taken from reference TRBV5-4 and TRBJ1-3, is ETGVTQSPTHLIKTRGQQVTLRCSSQSGHNTVSWYQQALGQGPQFIFQYYREEENGRGNFPPRFSGLQFPNYSSELNVNALELDDSALYLCASSSFRDRANTIYFGEGSWLTVV.

This chain uses TRBV19 with TRBJ2-7, with 8 bases aligning to TRBD2. V was clipped by 4 bases and J by 5 bases; unmatched bases: 7. Germline V gives CDR1 LNHDA, CDR2 SQIVND (reference sequence). The CDR3 is 14 amino acids. This chain's CDR3 is CASSTGGGRDEQYF. In DNA form, the CDR3 reads TGTGCCAGTAGTACGGGAGGGGGACGAGACGAGCAGTACTTC.

This clone has just a few counts. V gene TRBV30 combines with J gene TRBJ1-4; 7 positions agree with TRBD1. The CDR3 runs 13 residues. Per germline, CDR1 GTSNPN and CDR2 SVGIG (reference sequence). Here the CDR3 DNA reads TGTGCGGCAGGGGGAGTAGCTAATGAAAAACTGTTTTTT. This encodes CAAGGVANEKLFF.

The chain uses TRBV2 and TRBJ2-3; no firm D call. This CDR3 spans 14 amino acids. V lost 3 bases to trimming and J lost 1 base, with 8 bases between them. Germline-derived CDR1 and CDR2 are SNHLY and FYNNEI. CDR3: CASSDFQGTDTQYF. In DNA form, the CDR3 reads TGTGCCAGCAGTGATTTTCAGGGCACAGATACGCAGTATTTT.

V gene TRBV7-8 combines with J gene TRBJ1-4, with D perhaps matching TRBD1 (5 bases). The CDR3 runs 15 residues. Germline V gene lookup returns CDR1 SGHVS and CDR2 FQNEAQ. Deletions cut 5 bases from V and 0 bases from J, with 10 bases between. The CDR3 nucleotides read TGTGCCAGCAGCACCTCGGACACAACTAATGAAAAACTGTTTTTT. It is translated as CASSTSDTTNEKLFF.

The rearrangement joins TRBV11-3 to TRBJ2-7, with a weak D call TRBD2 (5 bases). CDR3 length equals 16 residues. Germline CDR1 is SGHNT and CDR2 is YENEEA. Trimming pared 0 bases from V and 1 base from J, leaving 13 bases between. The CDR3, as DNA: TGTGCCAGCAGCTTAGAGACGGGGATGGGTTCCTACGAGCAGTACTTC. Protein: CASSLETGMGSYEQYF.

The chain has TRBV6-5 and TRBJ1-4; D not certain. The V gene's germline CDR1 is MNHEY and CDR2 SVGAGI. Trimming stripped 2 bases from V and 6 bases from J, with 10 bases between. The CDR3 contains 14 residues. CDR3 amino acids: CASSYKTSDEKLFF. CDR3 bases: TGTGCCAGCAGTTACAAAACCTCGGATGAAAAACTGTTTTTT.

The genes are TRBV11-2 and TRBJ1-1; weak D call: TRBD1 (5 bases). V was cut by 4 bases and J by 1 base, with 10 bases left in between. Germline V gene sequence: CDR1 SGHAT, CDR2 FQNNGV. CDR3 size: 14 residues. In DNA, the CDR3 is TGTGCCAGCAGCTCAGACCAGGGGAACACTGAAGCTTTCTTT. Translation: CASSSDQGNTEAFF.

The chain has TRBV15 and TRBJ1-4; D is perhaps TRBD1 (6 bases). The length of the CDR3 is 15 residues. CDR1 and CDR2 (germline): LNHNV, YYDKDF (reference sequence). V was clipped by 8 bases and J by 4 bases, with 17 bases between them. The CDR3 reads CATLPEGRGNEKLFF. Here the CDR3 DNA reads TGTGCCACCCTTCCTGAAGGCAGGGGTAATGAAAAACTGTTTTTT.

The rearrangement uses TRBV7-9 and TRBJ2-3; 11 positions agree with TRBD2. After removal of 5 bases from V and 0 bases from J, the junction contained 4 bases not matched to a gene. The CDR3 length is 16 residues. Germline V CDR1 and CDR2: SEHNR, FQNEAQ (reference sequence). The CDR3 loop is CASSPLAGESTDTQYF. In DNA form, the CDR3 reads TGTGCCAGCAGCCCACTAGCGGGGGAGAGCACAGATACGCAGTATTTT.

The chain recombines TRBV5-1 with TRBJ1-1; 8 bases fit TRBD1. CDR3 length: 15 amino acids. V was clipped by 3 bases and J by 1 base; unmatched bases: 5. Per the germline V gene, CDR1 is SGHRS and CDR2 is YFSETQ. The CDR3 sequence: CASSYTGGGNTEAFF. CDR3 nucleotides: TGCGCCAGCAGCTACACAGGGGGAGGGAACACTGAAGCTTTCTTT. Using reference TRBV5-1 and TRBJ1-1 for the parts outside the CDR3, the full variable domain is KAGVTQTPRYLIKTRGQQVTLSCSPISGHRSVSWYQQTPGQGLQFLFEYFSETQRNKGNFPGRFSGRQFSNSRSEMNVSTLELGDSALYLCASSYTGGGNTEAFFGQGTRLTVV.

The V gene is TRBV18, the J gene TRBJ2-1, with D possibly TRBD1 on 6 matching bases. V was clipped by 3 bases and J by 6 bases, with 15 bases between them. Looked up from germline, CDR1 is KGHSH and CDR2 is LQKENI. CDR3 length: 15 residues. As DNA, the CDR3 is TGTGCCAGCTCACCGCAGGGGTTTGGGACCAATGAGCAGTTCTTC. The encoded protein is CASSPQGFGTNEQFF. The full variable domain, its missing parts supplied by reference TRBV18 and TRBJ2-1, is NAGVMQNPRHLVRRRGQEARLRCSPMKGHSHVYWYRQLPEEGLKFMVYLQKENIIDESGMPKERFSAEFPKEGPSILRIQQVVRGDSAAYFCASSPQGFGTNEQFFGPGTRLTVL.

There are a few counts of this clone. This chain uses TRBV5-6 with TRBJ2-7; D ambiguous. The CDR3 length is 15 residues. Deletions cut 1 base from V and 0 bases from J, with 11 bases between. Germline CDR1 SGHDT, CDR2 YYEEEE. CDR3 sequence reads: CASSLWARNSYEQYF. The CDR3 nucleotides are TGTGCCAGCAGCTTGTGGGCACGAAACTCCTACGAGCAGTACTTC.

V is TRBV5-1 and J is TRBJ1-1; 9 bases align to TRBD1. Trimming at V came to 3 bases and at J to 5 bases, leaving 11 bases not matched to a gene. This CDR3 comprises 16 residues. Germline assignment: CDR1 SGHRS and CDR2 YFSETQ. The CDR3 DNA is TGCGCCAGCAGCTCCGCTCCGGGACAGGGATGGACTGAAGCTTTCTTT. Translation gives CASSSAPGQGWTEAFF.

This clone showed up just a few times. The chain has TRBV11-2 and TRBJ1-1; the D gene is possibly TRBD1 (5 bases). This CDR3 is built from 14 residues. Trimming removed 5 bases at V and 3 bases at J, with 13 bases between. Per germline, CDR1 SGHAT and CDR2 FQNNGV. DNA for the CDR3: TGTGCCAGCAGCCCTCTCCCAGGGTACACTGAAGCTTTCTTT. Translation: CASSPLPGYTEAFF.

This clone was observed a handful of times. The J gene is TRBJ1-1, the V gene TRBV10-1, with 8 bases matching TRBD1. CDR3 length: 14 residues. The V gene's germline CDR1 is WNHNN and CDR2 SYGVQD (reference sequence). The junction had 3 bases not matched to a gene; V was cut back by 5 bases and J by 1 base. The CDR3 DNA reads as TGCGCCAGCAGTCGACAGGGGCGGAACACTGAAGCTTTCTTT. Encoded protein: CASSRQGRNTEAFF.

This chain joins TRBV4-3 and TRBJ2-3, with 8 bases aligning to TRBD1. Germline loops: CDR1 LGHNA, CDR2 YSLEER. V lost 3 bases and J lost 5; bases outside the gene matches: 13. The CDR3 consists of 17 residues. CDR3 nucleotides: TGCGCCAGCAGCCAGGATGGAACAGGGGGATTTGTAGATACGCAGTATTTT. Translating it yields CASSQDGTGGFVDTQYF.

The rearrangement uses TRBV11-3 and TRBJ2-4; 12 nucleotides align to TRBD1. The junction had 8 bases not matched to a gene; V was cut back by 5 bases and J by 6 bases. Germline V gene lookup returns CDR1 SGHNT and CDR2 YENEEA. This CDR3 contains 16 residues. The CDR3, as DNA: TGTGCCAGCAGCCCAGGGGACAGGGGGCAGGGAAACATTCAGTACTTC. It is translated as CASSPGDRGQGNIQYF.

This CDR3 reads CASSRYAAGEKLFF. The CDR3 DNA is TGTGCCAGCAGCCGATACGCAGCGGGTGAAAAACTGTTTTTT. This chain connects TRBV3-1 (or the pseudogene TRBV3-2) to TRBJ1-4; D remains unclear. The CDR3 runs 14 residues. Germline-derived CDR1 and CDR2 are LGHDT and YNNKEL (reference sequence). With 4 bases removed from V and 7 bases from J, the gap between germline ends came to 13 bases.

The rearrangement joins TRBV11-2 to TRBJ2-5, with D maybe TRBD2 (6 bases). The CDR3 consists of 15 residues. V was pared by 5 bases and J by 2 bases, with 15 bases between. Per the germline V gene, CDR1 is SGHAT and CDR2 is FQNNGV. The DNA of the CDR3 is TGTGCCAGCAGCGCCCACATAGCGGTACAAGAGACCCAGTACTTC. Its translation: CASSAHIAVQETQYF.